The clone carrying this T cell receptor beta chain occurred a few times. Germline V gives CDR1 MNHEY, CDR2 SVGEGT. This CDR3 is built from 14 residues. The V and J ends lost 6 bases and 10 bases respectively, with 19 bases between them. TCRdb reanalysed the RT-PCR reads using MiXCR and keeps one entry per CDR3 protein. The sample consists of fewer than 800,000 distinct CDR3 sequences, approximately 14% of them appearing once. The sequenced sample was memory CD4+ T cells from blood. The receptor comes from a female donor in good health, serving as a healthy control. The genes are TRBV6-2 or TRBV6-3 and TRBJ2-1; D gene ambiguous. CDR3 protein: CASSQYVPSTEQFF. For the CDR3, the DNA is TGTGCCAGCAGCCAATACGTTCCTAGTACCGAGCAGTTCTTC.